This note documents a single TCR beta chain sequence. This record comes from a study of cytomegalovirus exposure and HLA in healthy donors. With 60 Vbeta and 13 Jbeta primers, the PCR was carried out. Produced via immunoSEQ multiplex PCR; TCRdb's table is partial and in-frame only. The table has under 200,000 clones, approximately 67% seen once. The ends lost 6 bases at V and 4 bases at J; junction bases unmatched: 3. CDR1 is SGHDN and CDR2 is FVKESK in the germline V gene. This CDR3 is 13 amino acids long. This TCR came from a man aged 35 to 55 in good health and CMV-seronegative. The sample was PBMCs. The rearrangement uses TRBV14 and TRBJ1-1; 9 nucleotides match TRBD1. CDR3 sequence: CASRRQGVTEAFF. DNA for the CDR3: TGTGCCAGCAGACGACAGGGGGTCACTGAAGCTTTCTTT. Drawing the rest from reference TRBV14 and TRBJ1-1, the complete variable domain is EAGVTQFPSHSVIEKGQTVTLRCDPISGHDNLYWYRRVMGKEIKFLLHFVKESKQDESGMPNNRFLAERTGGTYSTLKVQPAELEDSGVYFCASRRQGVTEAFFGQGTRLTVV.